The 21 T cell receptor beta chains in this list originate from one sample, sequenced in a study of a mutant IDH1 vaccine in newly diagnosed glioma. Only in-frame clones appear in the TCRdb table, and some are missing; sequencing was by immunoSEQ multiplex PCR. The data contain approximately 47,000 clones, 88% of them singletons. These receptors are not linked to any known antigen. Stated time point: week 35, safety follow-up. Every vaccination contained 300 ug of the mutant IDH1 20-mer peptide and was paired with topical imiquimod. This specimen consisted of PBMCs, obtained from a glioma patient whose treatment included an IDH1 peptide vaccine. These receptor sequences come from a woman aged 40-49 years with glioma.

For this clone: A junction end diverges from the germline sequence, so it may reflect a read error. The CDR3 loop is CASSLGSTDTQYF. The CDR3 DNA sequence: TGTGCTAGCAGCTTGGGTAGCACAGATACGCAGTATTTT. V usage is TRBV7-7 and J usage is TRBJ2-3; the D is unclear. Germline assignment: CDR1 SSHAT and CDR2 FNYEAQ (reference sequence). This CDR3 spans 13 amino acids.

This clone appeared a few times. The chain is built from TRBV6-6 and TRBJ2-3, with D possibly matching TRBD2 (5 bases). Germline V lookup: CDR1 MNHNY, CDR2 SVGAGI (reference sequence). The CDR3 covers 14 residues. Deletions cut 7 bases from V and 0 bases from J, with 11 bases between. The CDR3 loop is CASMPAASTDTQYF. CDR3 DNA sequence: TGTGCCAGCATGCCAGCGGCGAGCACAGATACGCAGTATTTT.

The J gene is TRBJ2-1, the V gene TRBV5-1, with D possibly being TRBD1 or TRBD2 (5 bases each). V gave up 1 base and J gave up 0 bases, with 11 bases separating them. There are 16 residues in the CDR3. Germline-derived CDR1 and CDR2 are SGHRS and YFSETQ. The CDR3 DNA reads TGCGCCAGCAGCTTGCGAGGGGACGACTCCTACAATGAGCAGTTCTTC. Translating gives CASSLRGDDSYNEQFF.

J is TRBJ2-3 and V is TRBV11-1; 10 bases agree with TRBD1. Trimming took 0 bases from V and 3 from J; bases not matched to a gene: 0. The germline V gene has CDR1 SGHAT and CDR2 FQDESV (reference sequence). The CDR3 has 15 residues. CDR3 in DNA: TGTGCCAGCAGCTTAGCGGGACAGGGGACAGATACGCAGTATTTT. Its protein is CASSLAGQGTDTQYF.

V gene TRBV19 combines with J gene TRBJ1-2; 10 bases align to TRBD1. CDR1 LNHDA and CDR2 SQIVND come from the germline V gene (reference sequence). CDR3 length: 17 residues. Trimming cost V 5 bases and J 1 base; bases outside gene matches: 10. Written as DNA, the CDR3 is TGTGCCAGTAGTCCTCAGGGACAGGGGCGCGATAACTATGGCTACACCTTC. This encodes CASSPQGQGRDNYGYTF.

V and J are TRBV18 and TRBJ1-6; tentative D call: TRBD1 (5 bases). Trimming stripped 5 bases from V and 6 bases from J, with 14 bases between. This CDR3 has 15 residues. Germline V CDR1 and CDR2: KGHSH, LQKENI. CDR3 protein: CASSSGTLGNSPLHF. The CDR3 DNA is TGTGCCAGCTCATCTGGGACTTTAGGTAATTCACCCCTCCACTTT.

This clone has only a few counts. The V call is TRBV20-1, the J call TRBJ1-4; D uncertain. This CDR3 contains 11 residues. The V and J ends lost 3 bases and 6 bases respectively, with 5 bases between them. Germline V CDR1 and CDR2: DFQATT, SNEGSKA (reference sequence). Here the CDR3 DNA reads TGCAGTGCTAGGGAAGATGAAAAACTGTTTTTT. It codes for CSAREDEKLFF.

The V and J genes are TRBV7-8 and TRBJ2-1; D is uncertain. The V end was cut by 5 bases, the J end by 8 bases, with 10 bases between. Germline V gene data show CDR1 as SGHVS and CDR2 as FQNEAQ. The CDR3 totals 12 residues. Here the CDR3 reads CASSQASHEQFF. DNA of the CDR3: TGTGCCAGCAGCCAAGCCTCGCATGAGCAGTTCTTC. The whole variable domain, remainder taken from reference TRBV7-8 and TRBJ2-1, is GAGVSQSPRYKVAKRGQDVALRCDPISGHVSLFWYQQALGQGPEFLTYFQNEAQLDKSGLPSDRFFAERPEGSVSTLKIQRTQQEDSAVYLCASSQASHEQFFGPGTRLTVL.

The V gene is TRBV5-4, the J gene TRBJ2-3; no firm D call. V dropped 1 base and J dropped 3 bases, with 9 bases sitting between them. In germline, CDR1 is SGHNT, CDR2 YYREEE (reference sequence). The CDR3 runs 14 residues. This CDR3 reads CASSLKQGTDTQYF. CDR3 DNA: TGTGCCAGCAGCTTGAAGCAAGGAACAGATACGCAGTATTTT.

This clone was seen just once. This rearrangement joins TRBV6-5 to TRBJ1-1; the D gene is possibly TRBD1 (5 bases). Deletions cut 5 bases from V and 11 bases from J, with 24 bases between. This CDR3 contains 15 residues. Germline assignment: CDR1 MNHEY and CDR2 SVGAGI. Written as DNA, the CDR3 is TGTGCCAGCAGTATCTCTCCCGGGGCCACCACGGCTGCTTTCTTT. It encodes CASSISPGATTAAFF.

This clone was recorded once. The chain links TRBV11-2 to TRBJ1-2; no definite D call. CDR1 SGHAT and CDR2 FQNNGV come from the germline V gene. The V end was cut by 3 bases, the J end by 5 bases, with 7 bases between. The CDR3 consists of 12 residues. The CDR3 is CASSLSIYGYTF. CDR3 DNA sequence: TGTGCCAGCAGCTTGTCGATTTATGGCTACACCTTC. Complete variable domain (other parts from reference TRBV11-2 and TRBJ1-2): EAGVAQSPRYKIIEKRQSVAFWCNPISGHATLYWYQQILGQGPKLLIQFQNNGVVDDSQLPKDRFSAERLKGVDSTLKIQPAKLEDSAVYLCASSLSIYGYTFGSGTRLTVV.

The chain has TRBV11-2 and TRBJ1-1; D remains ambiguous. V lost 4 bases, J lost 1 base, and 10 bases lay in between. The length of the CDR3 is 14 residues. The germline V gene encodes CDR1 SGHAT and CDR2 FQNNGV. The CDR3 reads CASSSLRANTEAFF. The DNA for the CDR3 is TGTGCCAGCAGCTCTTTAAGGGCGAACACTGAAGCTTTCTTT.

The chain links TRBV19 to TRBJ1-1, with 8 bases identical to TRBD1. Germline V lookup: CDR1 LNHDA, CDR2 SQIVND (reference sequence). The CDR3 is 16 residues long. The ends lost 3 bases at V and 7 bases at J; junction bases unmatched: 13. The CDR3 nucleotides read TGTGCCAGTAGTATGAGGACCCGACAGGGGACACTTGAAGCTTTCTTT. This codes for CASSMRTRQGTLEAFF. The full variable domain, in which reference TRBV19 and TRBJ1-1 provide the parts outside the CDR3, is DGGITQSPKYLFRKEGQNVTLSCEQNLNHDAMYWYRQDPGQGLRLIYYSQIVNDFQKGDIAEGYSVSREKKESFPLTVTSAQKNPTAFYLCASSMRTRQGTLEAFFGQGTRLTVV.

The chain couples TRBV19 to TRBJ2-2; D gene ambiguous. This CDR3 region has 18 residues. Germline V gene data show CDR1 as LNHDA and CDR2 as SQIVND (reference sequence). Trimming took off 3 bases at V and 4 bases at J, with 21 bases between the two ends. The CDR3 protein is CASSIRLSQQTSTGELFF. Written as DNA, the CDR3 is TGTGCCAGTAGTATCCGACTTAGTCAGCAAACGAGCACCGGGGAGCTGTTTTTT.

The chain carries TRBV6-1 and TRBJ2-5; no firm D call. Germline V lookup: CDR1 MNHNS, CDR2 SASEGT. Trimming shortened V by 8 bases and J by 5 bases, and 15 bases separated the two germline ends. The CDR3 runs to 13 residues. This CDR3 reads CASSGRLRETQYF. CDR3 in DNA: TGTGCCAGCTCCGGGCGGCTAAGGGAGACCCAGTACTTC.

CDR3 in DNA: TGTGCCAGCAGTGATCCCTTAATGAGGGGAGGCACCGGGGAGCTGTTTTTT. It codes for CASSDPLMRGGTGELFF. The chain employs TRBV2 and TRBJ2-2; the D gene is possibly TRBD2 (6 bases). The CDR3 spans 17 residues. V dropped 3 bases and J dropped 4 bases, with 18 bases sitting between them. The germline gives CDR1 SNHLY, CDR2 FYNNEI.

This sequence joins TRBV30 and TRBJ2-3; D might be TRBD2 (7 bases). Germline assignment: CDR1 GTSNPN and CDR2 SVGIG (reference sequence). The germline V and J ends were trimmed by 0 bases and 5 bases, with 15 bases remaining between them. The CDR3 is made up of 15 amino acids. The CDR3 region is CAWSVGGREQDTQYF. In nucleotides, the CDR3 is TGTGCCTGGAGTGTAGGGGGGCGGGAGCAAGATACGCAGTATTTT.

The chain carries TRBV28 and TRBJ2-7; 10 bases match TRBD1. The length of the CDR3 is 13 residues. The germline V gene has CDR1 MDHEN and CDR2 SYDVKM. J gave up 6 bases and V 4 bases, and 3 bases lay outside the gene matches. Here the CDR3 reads CASSSRDRGEQYF. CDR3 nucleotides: TGTGCCAGCAGTTCCCGGGACAGGGGCGAGCAGTACTTC.

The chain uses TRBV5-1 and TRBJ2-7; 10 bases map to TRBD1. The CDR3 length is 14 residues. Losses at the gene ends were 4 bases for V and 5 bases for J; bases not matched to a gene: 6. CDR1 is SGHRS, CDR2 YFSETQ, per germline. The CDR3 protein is CASSPQTGGHEQYF. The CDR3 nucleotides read TGCGCCAGCAGCCCACAGACAGGGGGCCACGAGCAGTACTTC.

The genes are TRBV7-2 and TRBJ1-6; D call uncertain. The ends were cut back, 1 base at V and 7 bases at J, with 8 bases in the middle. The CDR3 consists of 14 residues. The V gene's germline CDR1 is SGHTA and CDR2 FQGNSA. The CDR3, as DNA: TGTGCCAGCAGCTTAGAGGGTAGCAATTCACCCCTCCACTTT. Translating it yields CASSLEGSNSPLHF.

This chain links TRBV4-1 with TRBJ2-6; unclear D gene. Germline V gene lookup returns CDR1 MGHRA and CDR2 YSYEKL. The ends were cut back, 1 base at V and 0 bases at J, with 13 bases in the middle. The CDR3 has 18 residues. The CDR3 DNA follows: TGCGCCAGCAGCCAAGTCCCAACTTACTCCTCTGGGGCCAACGTCCTGACTTTC. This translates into CASSQVPTYSSGANVLTF.